The 23 T cell receptor beta chains listed next were all sequenced from one sample in a study of cytomegalovirus exposure and HLA in healthy donors. PCR amplification relied on 60 Vbeta primers (plus 13 Jbeta primers). Clones were read by immunoSEQ multiplex PCR, and TCRdb kept only the in-frame ones, dropping some. The table records 120,000 to 150,000 clones, 60% to 85% of them present only once. The sample consisted of PBMCs. Every receptor here comes from a male donor in good health and CMV-seropositive.

This clone has a handful of counts. The rearrangement links TRBV5-6 to TRBJ2-7, with D tentatively TRBD1 (5 bases). Between the trimmed V and J ends, which lost 0 bases and 4 bases, there was a span of 17 bases. The CDR3 loop spans 16 amino acids. Germline V gives CDR1 SGHDT, CDR2 YYEEEE. The CDR3 DNA reads TGTGCCAGCAGCTTGGTGGTGGGGCCCGGCGGTTACGAGCAGTACTTC. It is translated as CASSLVVGPGGYEQYF.

This clone has more than one count but fewer than ten. V usage is TRBV27 and J usage is TRBJ1-2; D may be TRBD1 (6 bases). Trimming removed 5 bases at V and 4 bases at J, with 14 bases between. The CDR3 extends over 14 amino acids. CDR1 MNHEY and CDR2 SMNVEV come from the germline V gene (reference sequence). The CDR3 DNA reads as TGTGCCAGCAGTGCCAGGGGCTCCGCCTATGGCTACACCTTC. Encoded protein: CASSARGSAYGYTF.

This sequence joins TRBV5-6 and TRBJ2-1; TRBD2 matches at 9 bases. CDR3 length: 15 amino acids. The junction had 10 bases not matched to a gene; V was cut back by 4 bases and J by 8 bases. Per germline, CDR1 SGHDT and CDR2 YYEEEE. The DNA for the CDR3 is TGTGCCAGCAGCCCTCCTAGCGGGAACCTTGATGAGCAGTTCTTC. Its translation: CASSPPSGNLDEQFF. Together with reference TRBV5-6 and TRBJ2-1, the CDR3 gives the full variable domain: DAGVTQSPTHLIKTRGQQVTLRCSPKSGHDTVSWYQQALGQGPQFIFQYYEEEERQRGNFPDRFSGHQFPNYSSELNVNALLLGDSALYLCASSPPSGNLDEQFFGPGTRLTVL.

The chain employs TRBV6-5 and TRBJ1-3, with D tentatively TRBD1 (6 bases). In germline, CDR1 is MNHEY, CDR2 SVGAGI. Trimming stripped 6 bases from V and 0 bases from J, with 12 bases between. This CDR3 has 15 amino acids. The CDR3 region is CASRFRGSSGNTIYF. The CDR3, as DNA: TGTGCCAGCAGATTCAGGGGAAGCTCTGGAAACACCATATATTTT.

This chain connects TRBV19 to TRBJ1-1, with 8 bases that match TRBD1. V gave up 5 bases and J gave up 6 bases; unmatched junction bases: 5. This CDR3 has 13 residues. The germline V gene has CDR1 LNHDA and CDR2 SQIVND (reference sequence). The DNA for the CDR3 is TGTGCCAGTAGTCGGGACAGGATAGCTGAAGCTTTCTTT. Protein product: CASSRDRIAEAFF.

The V call is TRBV6-1, the J call TRBJ1-2; the match to TRBD1 covers 7 bases. This CDR3 comprises 15 residues. The J segment lost 8 bases and the V segment lost 2 bases, leaving 11 bases of the junction unmatched. Looked up from germline, CDR1 is MNHNS and CDR2 is SASEGT. CDR3 DNA: TGTGCCAGCAGTGAACAGGGGGGCGAGAAGGAGGGCTACACCTTC. The encoded protein is CASSEQGGEKEGYTF.

V gene TRBV11-2 combines with J gene TRBJ2-3; D uncertain. The length of the CDR3 is 15 residues. Germline CDR1 is SGHAT and CDR2 is FQNNGV. Between the trimmed V and J ends, which lost 1 base and 0 bases, there was a span of 8 bases. The DNA of the CDR3 is TGTGCCAGCAGCTTAGGGCACGCTAGCACAGATACGCAGTATTTT. Protein product: CASSLGHASTDTQYF.

The chain carries TRBV7-9 and TRBJ1-2; 7 bases are a match to TRBD1. V shed 4 bases and J 0 bases; nucleotides not matched to a gene: 11. The CDR3 sequence is 17 residues long. Germline V gene lookup returns CDR1 SEHNR and CDR2 FQNEAQ (reference sequence). CDR3: CASSSSGTARPNYGYTF. The CDR3 DNA reads as TGTGCCAGCAGCTCTTCCGGGACAGCCAGACCTAACTATGGCTACACCTTC.

The rearrangement links TRBV2 to TRBJ2-1; maybe TRBD2 (6 bases). Between the trimmed V and J ends, which lost 7 bases and 7 bases, there was a span of 14 bases. Germline V gives CDR1 SNHLY, CDR2 FYNNEI. This CDR3 has 13 amino acids. This CDR3 is CASTGTLFNEQFF. In nucleotides, the CDR3 is TGTGCCAGCACGGGGACTCTTTTTAATGAGCAGTTCTTC.

This chain links TRBV5-5 with TRBJ1-6; 8 positions match TRBD1. The CDR3 loop spans 15 amino acids. The germline CDR1 and CDR2 sequences are SGHKS and YYEKEE (reference sequence). The V segment lost 4 bases and the J segment 9 bases; nucleotides outside the gene matches: 9. The CDR3 nucleotides are TGTGCCAGCAGCGCCGGACAGGGTGGGGGTTCACCCCTCCACTTT. Translating it yields CASSAGQGGGSPLHF.

This clone was picked up one time. J is TRBJ2-7 and V is TRBV6-6; 9 nucleotides line up with TRBD2. With 5 bases clipped from V and 0 bases from J, the junction kept 5 bases outside the gene matches. CDR3 length: 15 amino acids. Germline assignment: CDR1 MNHNY and CDR2 SVGAGI (reference sequence). In nucleotides, the CDR3 is TGTGCCAGCAGTGTTGAGACTAGCGGCTCCTACGAGCAGTACTTC. Its translation is CASSVETSGSYEQYF.

The chain has TRBV6-6 and TRBJ2-1; TRBD2 matches at 11 bases. The CDR3 contains 16 residues. The V gene's germline CDR1 is MNHNY and CDR2 SVGAGI (reference sequence). The ends lost 2 bases at V and 8 bases at J; junction bases unmatched: 8. The CDR3 is CASSYGTSGSLDEQFF. In DNA form, the CDR3 reads TGTGCCAGCAGTTACGGAACTAGCGGGAGTCTCGATGAGCAGTTCTTC.

V usage is TRBV4-1 and J usage is TRBJ2-3, with D perhaps TRBD1 (7 bases). The V end lost 0 bases, the J end lost 2 bases, and 15 bases lay between the germline ends. Germline CDR1 reads MGHRA; CDR2 reads YSYEKL. The CDR3 is 17 amino acids. The CDR3 DNA sequence: TGCGCCAGCAGCCAAGATCCGCGACAGGGACTCACAGATACGCAGTATTTT. It specifies CASSQDPRQGLTDTQYF.

This clone appeared once. The rearrangement joins TRBV7-9 to TRBJ2-2; D is unclear. CDR1 and CDR2 (germline): SEHNR, FQNEAQ (reference sequence). V shed 1 base and J shed 6 bases, with 3 bases lying between them. The CDR3 covers 12 residues. The CDR3 nucleotides are TGTGCCAGCAGCTTAGGAGCCGGGGAGCTGTTTTTT. It is translated as CASSLGAGELFF.

The V and J genes are TRBV30 and TRBJ1-1; D ambiguous. CDR3 length equals 12 residues. Germline assignment: CDR1 GTSNPN and CDR2 SVGIG (reference sequence). Trimming cost V 2 bases and J 1 base, with 5 bases left between them. The CDR3 nucleotides are TGTGCCTGGAGTCTAAAGAACACTGAAGCTTTCTTT. The encoded protein is CAWSLKNTEAFF. Full variable domain (remainder filled in from reference TRBV30 and TRBJ1-1): SQTIHQWPATLVQPVGSPLSLECTVEGTSNPNLYWYRQAAGRGLQLLFYSVGIGQISSEVPQNLSASRPQDRQFILSSKKLLLSDSGFYLCAWSLKNTEAFFGQGTRLTVV.

The CDR3: CASRDSGGATNEQFF. In nucleotides, the CDR3 is TGTGCCAGCAGAGATAGCGGGGGAGCCACCAATGAGCAGTTCTTC. V and J are TRBV9 and TRBJ2-1; 9 bases agree with TRBD2. Trimming cost V 5 bases and J 6 bases; bases outside gene matches: 9. CDR1 SGDLS and CDR2 YYNGEE come from the germline V gene. CDR3 length: 15 amino acids.

This sequence joins TRBV4-1 and TRBJ2-7, with 10 bases matching TRBD1. This CDR3 is 14 amino acids long. J was trimmed by 6 bases and V by 1 base; bases with no gene match: 3. CDR1 is MGHRA and CDR2 is YSYEKL in the germline V gene. CDR3 protein: CASSQGQGASEQYF. CDR3 DNA: TGCGCCAGCAGCCAAGGACAGGGGGCCTCCGAGCAGTACTTC.

This chain joins TRBV7-2 and TRBJ2-6, with D perhaps TRBD2 (5 bases). There are 19 residues in the CDR3. Trimming left V 4 bases short and J 4 bases short, with 23 bases between. Germline V gives CDR1 SGHTA, CDR2 FQGNSA. The CDR3: CASSSQVPLWGAGANVLTF. The CDR3 coding sequence is TGTGCCAGCAGCTCCCAAGTTCCTTTATGGGGAGCCGGGGCCAACGTCCTGACTTTC.

The J gene is TRBJ2-7, the V gene TRBV7-2; perhaps TRBD1 as D (5 bases). Trimming cost V 6 bases and J 0 bases, with 12 bases left between them. CDR3 length: 14 residues. Germline values: CDR1 SGHTA, CDR2 FQGNSA. In nucleotides, the CDR3 is TGTGCCAGCAGTCCCCGAGACAGCTCCTACGAGCAGTACTTC. Translated, it gives CASSPRDSSYEQYF.

The V call is TRBV7-3, the J call TRBJ1-2; 8 bases are a match to TRBD1. Germline CDR1 is SGHTA and CDR2 is FQGTGA. The CDR3 loop spans 15 amino acids. V trimming: 5 bases; J trimming: 4 bases; junction bases outside the gene matches: 9. The CDR3 DNA reads TGTGCCAGCAGCCCACAGGGGGGGCCGGGCTATGGCTACACCTTC. This sequence encodes CASSPQGGPGYGYTF.

The chain recombines TRBV5-5 with TRBJ2-1, with D perhaps TRBD1 (6 bases). The CDR3 spans 13 residues. Germline CDR1 is SGHKS and CDR2 is YYEKEE (reference sequence). V was clipped by 5 bases and J by 4 bases, with 10 bases between them. This CDR3 is CASRNREYNEQFF. The DNA for the CDR3 is TGTGCCAGCAGAAACAGGGAATACAATGAGCAGTTCTTC.

The chain is built from TRBV7-9 and TRBJ2-1; possible D gene TRBD2, 6 bases. CDR1 and CDR2 (germline): SEHNR, FQNEAQ (reference sequence). CDR3 length equals 15 residues. Trimming stripped 7 bases from V and 4 bases from J, with 17 bases between. DNA of the CDR3: TGTGCCAGCAACCCTTGGGCGGGGAATTACAATGAGCAGTTCTTC. This translates into CASNPWAGNYNEQFF. Complete variable domain (other parts from reference TRBV7-9 and TRBJ2-1): DTGVSQNPRHKITKRGQNVTFRCDPISEHNRLYWYRQTLGQGPEFLTYFQNEAQLEKSRLLSDRFSAERPKGSFSTLEIQRTEQGDSAMYLCASNPWAGNYNEQFFGPGTRLTVL.

The chain has TRBV18 and TRBJ2-1, with TRBD1 identical over 9 bases. This CDR3 is built from 13 residues. With 5 bases clipped from V and 8 bases from J, the junction kept 4 bases outside the gene matches. CDR1 KGHSH and CDR2 LQKENI come from the germline V gene. DNA of the CDR3: TGTGCCAGCTCATCGACAGGGGGGCATGAGCAGTTCTTC. Amino acid sequence: CASSSTGGHEQFF. The full variable domain, in which reference TRBV18 and TRBJ2-1 provide the parts outside the CDR3, is NAGVMQNPRHLVRRRGQEARLRCSPMKGHSHVYWYRQLPEEGLKFMVYLQKENIIDESGMPKERFSAEFPKEGPSILRIQQVVRGDSAAYFCASSSTGGHEQFFGPGTRLTVL.